This T cell receptor beta chain is from a study of STAT5B mutations in CD4+ large granular lymphocyte leukemia. The CDR3 totals 16 residues. The germline V gene encodes CDR1 MGHDK and CDR2 SYGVNS. Trimming removed 3 bases from V and 2 bases from J, with 16 bases in between. Measured with immunoSEQ multiplex PCR; TCRdb has only the in-frame clones, and not every one. The sample contains 30,000 to 40,000 clones, roughly 71% of which appear only once. The source material was CD4+ T cells from blood buffy coats. This receptor was identified in a human donor in good health. The chain couples TRBV25-1 to TRBJ2-5; possibly TRBD2 for D (6 bases). The CDR3, as DNA: TGTGCCAGCAGTGATTCAGGGACTTATTCTCAAGAGACCCAGTACTTC. Protein product: CASSDSGTYSQETQYF. Using reference TRBV25-1 and TRBJ2-5 for the parts outside the CDR3, the full variable domain is EADIYQTPRYLVIGTGKKITLECSQTMGHDKMYWYQQDPGMELHLIHYSYGVNSTEKGDLSSESTVSRIRTEHFPLTLESARPSHTSQYLCASSDSGTYSQETQYFGPGTRLLVL.